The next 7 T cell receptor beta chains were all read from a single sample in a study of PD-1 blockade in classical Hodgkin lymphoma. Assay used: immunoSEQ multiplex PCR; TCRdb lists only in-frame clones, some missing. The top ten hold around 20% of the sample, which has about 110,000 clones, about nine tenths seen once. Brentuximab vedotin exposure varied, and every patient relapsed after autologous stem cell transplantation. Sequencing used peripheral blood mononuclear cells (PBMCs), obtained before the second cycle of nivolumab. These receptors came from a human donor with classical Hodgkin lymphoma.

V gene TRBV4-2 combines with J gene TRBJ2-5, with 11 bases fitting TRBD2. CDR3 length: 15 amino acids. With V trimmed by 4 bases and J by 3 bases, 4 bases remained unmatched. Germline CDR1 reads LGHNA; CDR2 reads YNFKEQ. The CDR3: CASSLIAGGEETQYF. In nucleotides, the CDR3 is TGTGCCAGCAGCCTTATAGCGGGAGGGGAAGAGACCCAGTACTTC.

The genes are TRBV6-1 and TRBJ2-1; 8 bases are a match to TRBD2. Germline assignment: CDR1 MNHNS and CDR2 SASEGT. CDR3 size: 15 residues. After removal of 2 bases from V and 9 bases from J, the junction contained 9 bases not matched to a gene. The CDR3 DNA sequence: TGTGCCAGCAGTGAACGAAGCGGGAGTCGTCCTGAGCAGTTCTTC. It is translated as CASSERSGSRPEQFF.

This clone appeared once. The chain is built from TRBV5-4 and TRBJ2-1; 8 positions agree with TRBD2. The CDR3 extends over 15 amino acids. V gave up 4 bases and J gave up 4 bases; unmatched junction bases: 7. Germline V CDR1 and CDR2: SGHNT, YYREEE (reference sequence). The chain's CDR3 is CASSPAGVLYNEQFF. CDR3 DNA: TGTGCCAGCAGCCCAGCGGGAGTACTTTACAATGAGCAGTTCTTC.

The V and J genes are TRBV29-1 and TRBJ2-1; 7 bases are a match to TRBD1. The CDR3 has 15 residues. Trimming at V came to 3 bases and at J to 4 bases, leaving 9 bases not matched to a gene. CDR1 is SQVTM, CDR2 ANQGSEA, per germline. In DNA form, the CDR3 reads TGCAGCGTTGATTCCACGGACAGGAATTACAATGAGCAGTTCTTC. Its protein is CSVDSTDRNYNEQFF.

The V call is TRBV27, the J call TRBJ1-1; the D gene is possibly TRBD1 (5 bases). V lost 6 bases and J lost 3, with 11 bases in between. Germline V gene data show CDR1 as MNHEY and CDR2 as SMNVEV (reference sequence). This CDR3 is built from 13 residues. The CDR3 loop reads CASSPPGYTEAFF. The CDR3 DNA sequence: TGTGCCAGCAGCCCCCCAGGGTACACTGAAGCTTTCTTT.

The CDR3 sequence: CASSLVRERGEQFF. CDR3 nucleotide sequence: TGTGCCAGCAGCTTAGTACGGGAGAGGGGTGAGCAGTTCTTC. V gene TRBV11-2 combines with J gene TRBJ2-1; maybe TRBD2 (6 bases). Germline CDR1 and CDR2: SGHAT and FQNNGV. The V and J ends lost 1 base and 9 bases respectively, with 13 bases between them. The CDR3 has 14 amino acids.

The CDR3 reads CASSPSSGANVLTF. The CDR3 bases are TGTGCCAGCAGCCCAAGCTCTGGGGCCAACGTCCTGACTTTC. V gene TRBV6-5 combines with J gene TRBJ2-6; D unclear. Germline values: CDR1 MNHEY, CDR2 SVGAGI. V was pared by 6 bases and J by 0 bases, with 6 bases between. The CDR3 runs to 14 residues.